The 25 T cell receptor beta chains reported below all come from one sample, sequenced in a study of identical twins. TCRdb reprocessed the 5' RACE reads via MiXCR and lists one record per CDR3 protein. Of 400,000 to 650,000 distinct CDR3 sequences listed, under 25% were seen once; the top ten hold about 0.91%. This same sample was also part of a study on T cells expressing NK-cell markers.

The specimen sequenced was CD4+ T cells sorted from blood. These receptors were taken from a woman in her late teens or twenties in good health.

The chain joins TRBV9 to TRBJ2-3, with D unclear. V lost 2 bases and J 6 bases, leaving 7 bases between the germline ends. The CDR3 has 12 amino acids. Germline V gene data show CDR1 as SGDLS and CDR2 as YYNGEE. The chain's CDR3 is CASSVAGDTQYF. DNA of the CDR3: TGTGCCAGCAGCGTGGCCGGGGATACGCAGTATTTT.

This clonotype was observed a few times. This chain joins TRBV25-1 and TRBJ2-5; D remains ambiguous. The ends were cut back, 4 bases at V and 6 bases at J, with 18 bases in the middle. Germline V lookup: CDR1 MGHDK, CDR2 SYGVNS. CDR3 length: 15 residues. This CDR3 is CASSAPIGNMKTQYF. The CDR3 nucleotides are TGTGCCAGCAGTGCGCCAATCGGAAACATGAAGACCCAGTACTTC. The full variable domain, rest sourced from reference TRBV25-1 and TRBJ2-5, is EADIYQTPRYLVIGTGKKITLECSQTMGHDKMYWYQQDPGMELHLIHYSYGVNSTEKGDLSSESTVSRIRTEHFPLTLESARPSHTSQYLCASSAPIGNMKTQYFGPGTRLLVL.

This chain connects TRBV3-1 to TRBJ1-1; possibly TRBD1 for D (6 bases). V was cut by 4 bases and J by 5 bases, with 17 bases left in between. Looked up from germline, CDR1 is LGHDT and CDR2 is YNNKEL (reference sequence). This CDR3 is 15 amino acids long. CDR3 DNA sequence: TGTGCCAGCAGCCCGATCAGGGGCGCGGCTACTGAAGCTTTCTTT. Translated: CASSPIRGAATEAFF. Together with reference TRBV3-1 and TRBJ1-1, the CDR3 gives the full variable domain: DTAVSQTPKYLVTQMGNDKSIKCEQNLGHDTMYWYKQDSKKFLKIMFSYNNKELIINETVPNRFSPKSPDKAHLNLHINSLELGDSAVYFCASSPIRGAATEAFFGQGTRLTVV.

The chain recombines TRBV5-6 with TRBJ2-4; D is possibly TRBD1 (6 bases). Trimming took 1 base from V and 5 from J, leaving 7 bases between them. CDR1 is SGHDT and CDR2 is YYEEEE in the germline V gene. CDR3 size: 13 residues. CDR3 bases: TGTGCCAGCAGCTTGTACAGGGAAAACATTCAGTACTTC. It is translated as CASSLYRENIQYF.

This chain joins TRBV12-3 or TRBV12-4 and TRBJ2-2; 7 bases line up with TRBD2. This CDR3 comprises 15 residues. The junction had 7 bases not matched to a gene; V was cut back by 6 bases and J by 3 bases. The CDR3 loop reads CASRQGLEHTGELFF. CDR3 in DNA: TGTGCCAGCAGACAAGGACTAGAGCACACCGGGGAGCTGTTTTTT.

The chain is built from TRBV7-8 and TRBJ2-5; D is unresolved. V lost 4 bases to trimming and J lost 5 bases, with 8 bases between them. Germline V gene sequence: CDR1 SGHVS, CDR2 FQNEAQ. This CDR3 is 12 amino acids long. The CDR3 loop is CASSWSWETQYF. In DNA, the CDR3 is TGTGCCAGCAGCTGGTCCTGGGAGACCCAGTACTTC.

This clonotype showed up just once. The chain links TRBV21-1 to TRBJ2-1. TRBV21-1 is a pseudogene. There are 15 residues in the CDR3. This CDR3 is CASSKEERQYNEQFF. CDR3 in DNA: TGTGCCAGCAGCAAAGAGGAGCGCCAATACAATGAGCAGTTCTTC.

This chain uses TRBV7-9 with TRBJ2-5; TRBD2 matches 10 bases. This CDR3 has 15 amino acids. CDR1 SEHNR and CDR2 FQNEAQ come from the germline V gene (reference sequence). Trimming cost V 5 bases and J 4 bases; bases outside gene matches: 7. The CDR3: CASSLPLAGRETQYF. The CDR3 nucleotides are TGTGCCAGCAGCCTACCACTAGCGGGAAGAGAGACCCAGTACTTC.

This sequence joins TRBV7-2 and TRBJ2-5; D unresolved. Trimming took 3 bases from V and 5 from J, leaving 10 bases between them. This CDR3 has 13 residues. Germline V gene lookup returns CDR1 SGHTA and CDR2 FQGNSA. Here the CDR3 DNA reads TGTGCCAGCAGCTTCATCGGCTGGGAGACCCAGTACTTC. Its translation: CASSFIGWETQYF.

In its sample, this clonotype was seen many times. The gene calls are TRBV5-1 and TRBJ2-7; tentative D call: TRBD1 (6 bases). The V gene's germline CDR1 is SGHRS and CDR2 YFSETQ. The V end lost 4 bases, the J end lost 6 bases, and 20 bases lay between the germline ends. There are 15 residues in the CDR3. CDR3 amino acids: CASSEGRGHVREQYF. CDR3 sequence (DNA): TGCGCCAGCAGCGAGGGACGGGGACATGTACGCGAGCAGTACTTC.

The chain joins TRBV14 to TRBJ2-1; no clear D. The CDR3 is 14 residues long. Germline CDR1 reads SGHDN; CDR2 reads FVKESK. The V end was cut by 1 base, the J end by 6 bases, with 10 bases between. CDR3 sequence reads: CASSQAARINEQFF. CDR3 DNA: TGTGCCAGCAGCCAAGCCGCTAGAATCAATGAGCAGTTCTTC. The full variable domain, with the rest looked up from reference TRBV14 and TRBJ2-1, is EAGVTQFPSHSVIEKGQTVTLRCDPISGHDNLYWYRRVMGKEIKFLLHFVKESKQDESGMPNNRFLAERTGGTYSTLKVQPAELEDSGVYFCASSQAARINEQFFGPGTRLTVL.

CDR3 amino acids: CSATSGAQTQYF. For the CDR3, the DNA is TGCAGTGCTACTAGCGGGGCGCAGACCCAGTACTTC. The genes are TRBV20-1 and TRBJ2-5; 9 bases are shared with TRBD2. V lost 4 bases to trimming and J lost 6 bases; unmatched junction nucleotides: 3. Germline assignment: CDR1 DFQATT and CDR2 SNEGSKA (reference sequence). This CDR3 contains 12 residues.

This clonotype was seen a few times. V usage is TRBV5-1 and J usage is TRBJ2-7; TRBD2 is a possible D gene (6 bases). The V and J ends lost 7 bases and 2 bases respectively, with 19 bases between them. Per germline, CDR1 SGHRS and CDR2 YFSETQ. The CDR3 extends over 15 amino acids. As DNA, the CDR3 is TGCGCCAGCTTACCTGGGGACTCCACGGCCTACGAGCAGTACTTC. Translating gives CASLPGDSTAYEQYF.

This rearrangement joins TRBV12-3 or TRBV12-4 to TRBJ1-2, with TRBD1 matching 10 bases. The CDR3 loop spans 14 amino acids. Unmatched junction bases numbered 8, after V lost 5 bases and J lost 8 bases. The CDR3 bases are TGTGCCAGCAGTACCGACAGGGGGCGCGGAGGCTACACCTTC. Its translation: CASSTDRGRGGYTF.

This clonotype showed up just a few times. The rearrangement links TRBV5-4 to TRBJ1-4, with a tentative D call TRBD1 (5 bases). Germline assignment: CDR1 SGHNT and CDR2 YYREEE (reference sequence). V was clipped by 0 bases and J by 6 bases, with 9 bases between them. The length of the CDR3 is 14 residues. In nucleotides, the CDR3 is TGTGCCAGCAGCTTGGGAAGGGGAGATGAAAAACTGTTTTTT. It encodes CASSLGRGDEKLFF.

The chain couples TRBV20-1 to TRBJ1-5; a weak D match, TRBD1 (6 bases). V shed 3 bases and J shed 2 bases, with 14 bases lying between them. Germline V CDR1 and CDR2: DFQATT, SNEGSKA (reference sequence). This CDR3 has 15 residues. Written as DNA, the CDR3 is TGCAGTGCTAGCTTCCTGGGGGCACGCAATCAGCCCCAGCATTTT. Its translation: CSASFLGARNQPQHF.

This sequence joins TRBV5-1 and TRBJ2-7; 10 nucleotides match TRBD2. V shed 3 bases, J shed 1 base, and the junction held 7 bases outside the gene matches. Germline V gene data show CDR1 as SGHRS and CDR2 as YFSETQ. CDR3 length equals 16 residues. The CDR3 region is CASSSFGLAASYEQYF. In nucleotides, the CDR3 is TGCGCCAGCAGCTCCTTTGGACTAGCGGCTTCCTACGAGCAGTACTTC.

The table lists this clonotype with a few counts. The chain recombines TRBV15 with TRBJ1-2; 9 bases line up with TRBD1. CDR3 length equals 15 residues. Germline V CDR1 and CDR2: LNHNV, YYDKDF (reference sequence). V gave up 5 bases and J gave up 4 bases; unmatched junction bases: 8. The CDR3 loop is CATSRLGQGSYGYTF. In DNA form, the CDR3 reads TGTGCCACCAGCCGCCTAGGACAGGGGAGCTATGGCTACACCTTC.

This clonotype was seen a handful of times. The chain couples TRBV28 to TRBJ2-3; D is ambiguous. Between the trimmed V and J ends, which lost 3 bases and 4 bases, there was a span of 20 bases. This CDR3 has 17 residues. Germline V gives CDR1 MDHEN, CDR2 SYDVKM. CDR3: CASSFAPRLRLADTQYF. The CDR3 coding sequence is TGTGCCAGCAGTTTTGCTCCCCGACTCCGATTGGCAGATACGCAGTATTTT.

In this sample, this clonotype turned up many times. The V and J genes are TRBV12-3 or TRBV12-4 and TRBJ2-7; no definite D call. The V gene lost 1 base and the J gene lost 6 bases, with 10 bases spanning the gap. The CDR3 runs to 13 residues. Here the CDR3 reads CASSLEMVAEQYF. CDR3 DNA: TGTGCCAGCAGTTTAGAAATGGTGGCCGAGCAGTACTTC.

The chain has TRBV9 and TRBJ2-1; 8 bases align to TRBD2. CDR1 is SGDLS, CDR2 YYNGEE, per germline. The CDR3 extends over 14 amino acids. Losses at the gene ends were 6 bases for V and 7 bases for J; bases not matched to a gene: 9. Written as DNA, the CDR3 is TGTGCCAGCAACCCGGGACTAGGTAGTAATGAGCAGTTCTTC. Protein sequence: CASNPGLGSNEQFF.

Comment on this clonotype: One end of the junction is discordant with germline, which a read error may explain. This chain connects TRBV12-3 or TRBV12-4 to TRBJ1-1; D is undetermined. This CDR3 is 9 amino acids long. In nucleotides, the CDR3 is TGTGCCAGCAGCTCTGAGGCTTTCTTT. As protein: CASSSEAFF.

This chain connects TRBV7-8 to TRBJ1-2; D is possibly TRBD1 (6 bases). Trimming stripped 5 bases from V and 4 bases from J, with 14 bases between. This CDR3 is 14 amino acids long. Germline V lookup: CDR1 SGHVS, CDR2 FQNEAQ. The CDR3 is CASSATGYLYGYTF. The CDR3 DNA reads as TGTGCCAGCAGCGCTACAGGGTACCTCTATGGCTACACCTTC.

The chain couples TRBV11-1 to TRBJ2-2; D uncertain. This CDR3 is 16 amino acids long. The germline CDR1 and CDR2 sequences are SGHAT and FQDESV (reference sequence). V shed 5 bases and J shed 2 bases, with 15 bases lying between them. CDR3: CASSLGQDANTGELFF. CDR3 nucleotide sequence: TGTGCCAGCAGCCTCGGGCAGGATGCCAACACCGGGGAGCTGTTTTTT.

CDR3 region: CASSGRTGTHTGELFF. The CDR3 coding sequence is TGCGCCAGCAGCGGCCGCACAGGGACCCACACCGGGGAGCTGTTTTTT. V is TRBV5-1 and J is TRBJ2-2, with D tentatively TRBD1 (6 bases). Deletions cut 4 bases from V and 3 bases from J, with 16 bases between. Germline loops: CDR1 SGHRS, CDR2 YFSETQ. The CDR3 extends over 16 amino acids.